These 9 T cell receptor beta chains came from one sample sequenced in a study of shared clonotypes between healthy human individuals. Positively selected for CCR7, the CD45RO-negative cells used as naive CD8 cells excluded terminally differentiated effector memory CD45RA+ cells. Repertoires were generated with immunoSEQ multiplex PCR, while TCRdb's copy carries only in-frame clones and drops some. The sample lists approximately 1.9 million clones; around 93% were seen once. Material for sequencing was naive CD8+ T cells from PBMCs. Every receptor here comes from a man between 18 and 29 years old in good health. Some clones in this sample may be carry-over from other donors' samples.

The CDR3 DNA is TGCAGCGTTGAAGAACCCCGCACACAGGGGGGCTTTAAAAACATTCAGTACTTC. It translates to CSVEEPRTQGGFKNIQYF. The rearrangement links TRBV29-1 to TRBJ2-4, with 8 bases matching TRBD1. This CDR3 comprises 18 residues. Germline V CDR1 and CDR2: SQVTM, ANQGSEA. Trimming cost V 0 bases and J 4 bases; bases outside gene matches: 14.

The CDR3 DNA reads TGCAGCTCTCCCCGTCCGACAGGGTCCAACGCGAACACCGGGGAGCTGTTTTTT. This encodes CSSPRPTGSNANTGELFF. This chain joins TRBV29-1 and TRBJ2-2; 7 bases align to TRBD1. V shed 8 bases and J 0 bases; nucleotides not matched to a gene: 18. CDR3 length: 18 residues. Germline CDR1 is SQVTM and CDR2 is ANQGSEA.

The rearrangement uses TRBV10-3 and TRBJ2-7; 8 bases agree with TRBD1. With V trimmed by 7 bases and J by 2 bases, 7 bases remained unmatched. Looked up from germline, CDR1 is ENHRY and CDR2 is SYGVKD. CDR3 length: 14 residues. The CDR3 bases are TGTGCCATCAAAGACAGGGGCCTTCCCTACGAGCAGTACTTC. Translating it yields CAIKDRGLPYEQYF.

In this sample, this clone turned up once. This chain connects TRBV10-2 to TRBJ2-1; D might be TRBD2 (6 bases). Trimming left V 5 bases short and J 4 bases short, with 12 bases between. CDR3 size: 14 residues. From germline, CDR1 is WSHSY and CDR2 SAAADI. The CDR3 is CASSFTGEYNEQFF. In DNA, the CDR3 is TGCGCCAGCAGTTTTACGGGGGAGTACAATGAGCAGTTCTTC.

This chain connects TRBV29-1 to TRBJ2-5; no clear D gene. TRBJ2-7 explains the end of the DNA better; the J call may be wrong. The CDR3 totals 13 residues. Germline CDR1 SQVTM, CDR2 ANQGSEA. Written as DNA, the CDR3 is TGCAGCGTTGAGCAAGAATCAAGCTACGAGCAGTACTTC. It translates to CSVEQESSYEQYF.

The J gene is TRBJ2-5, the V gene TRBV28; TRBD2 might be the D (6 bases). The CDR3 consists of 14 residues. Trimming cost V 2 bases and J 1 base, with 8 bases left between them. Germline CDR1 is MDHEN and CDR2 is SYDVKM. DNA for the CDR3: TGTGCCAGCAGTTTAACTAGCAGCCAAGAGACCCAGTACTTC. Translated, it gives CASSLTSSQETQYF.

The V and J genes are TRBV4-1 and TRBJ2-7, with unresolved D. V was trimmed by 1 base and J by 6 bases, leaving 13 bases between them. Per the germline V gene, CDR1 is MGHRA and CDR2 is YSYEKL. This CDR3 contains 14 residues. The CDR3 DNA follows: TGCGCCAGCAGCCAAGGTAACTTATGGGGCGAGCAGTACTTC. The encoded protein is CASSQGNLWGEQYF.

The chain links TRBV25-1 to TRBJ1-2; D perhaps matches TRBD1 (5 bases). The CDR3 spans 15 residues. The germline V gene has CDR1 MGHDK and CDR2 SYGVNS. Deletions cut 3 bases from V and 5 bases from J, with 16 bases between. The CDR3 region is CASSEGQPGGYGYTF. CDR3 DNA: TGTGCCAGCAGTGAGGGGCAGCCAGGAGGGTATGGCTACACCTTC.

This chain uses TRBV11-2 with TRBJ2-7; 8 nucleotides line up with TRBD1. This CDR3 comprises 15 residues. Looked up from germline, CDR1 is SGHAT and CDR2 is FQNNGV. V shed 5 bases and J 1 base; nucleotides not matched to a gene: 7. The CDR3 DNA is TGTGCCAGCAGCCCCCGGACAGGGAAATCCTACGAGCAGTACTTC. Its protein product is CASSPRTGKSYEQYF.